Reported below is one T cell receptor beta chain. Its specificity is unknown. The CDR3 loop spans 13 amino acids. V gave up 8 bases and J gave up 8 bases, with 18 bases separating them. CDR1 and CDR2 (germline): ENHRY, SYGVKD. This record belongs to a study of cytomegalovirus exposure and HLA in healthy donors. Primers for the PCR totalled 60 Vbeta and 13 Jbeta. The method was immunoSEQ multiplex PCR; TCRdb's version includes in-frame clones alone and lacks a portion of them. The profile shows 200,000 to 250,000 clones, approximately 70% of them singletons. The study, taken as a whole, reports: Three chains linked to CMV were shown in vitro to be specific for CMV antigens. Presence/absence comparisons presumed near-even sequencing depth among donors.

The chain is built from TRBV10-3 and TRBJ1-2, with D possibly being TRBD1 (6 bases). The specimen sequenced was PBMCs. The clonotype was recovered from a woman in her 30s in good health and CMV-seronegative. This chain's CDR3 is CAIRNEGVHGYTF. The CDR3, as DNA: TGTGCCATCCGTAACGAGGGGGTACACGGCTACACCTTC.